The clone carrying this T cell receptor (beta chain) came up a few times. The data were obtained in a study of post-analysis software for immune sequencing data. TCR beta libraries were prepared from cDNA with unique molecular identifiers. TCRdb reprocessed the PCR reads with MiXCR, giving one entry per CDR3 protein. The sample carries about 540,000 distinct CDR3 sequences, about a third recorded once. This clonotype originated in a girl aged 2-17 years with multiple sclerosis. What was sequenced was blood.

In DNA, the CDR3 is TGTGCCAGCAGCCAAGGACTAGCGGGGGGACAACAAGAGACCCAGTACTTC. Translating gives CASSQGLAGGQQETQYF. This sequence joins TRBV3-1 and TRBJ2-5; TRBD2 matches 13 bases. The V and J ends lost 1 base and 2 bases, in that order; junction bases with no gene match: 4. The CDR3 is 17 residues long. Germline CDR1 is LGHDT and CDR2 is YNNKEL (reference sequence).